A selection of T cell receptor beta chains follows, all from one sample in a study of Graves' ophthalmopathy and Graves' hyperthyroidism. TCRdb analysed the multiplex PCR reads with MiXCR anew, one entry per CDR3 protein. The sample has around 1.1 million distinct CDR3 sequences; about 36% are singletons. The material sequenced was peripheral blood or thyroid tissue (not recorded which). These receptors were obtained from an adult man with Graves' hyperthyroidism. Each CDR3 is given with its conserved first and last residue. D genes are given only for firm matches. Only part of the rows carry a size: once, few, many, or a class if the clone is expanded.

clone_size | j_call | d_call | v_call | cdr3_aa | cdr3_nt
few | TRBJ2-5 | TRBD2 | TRBV4-3 | CASSHGGGAAETQYF | TGCGCCAGCAGCCATGGCGGGGGGGCCGCGGAGACCCAGTACTTC
many | TRBJ1-3 | NA | TRBV5-1 | CASSYSSGNTIYF | TGCGCCAGCAGCTACAGCTCTGGAAACACCATATATTTT
many | TRBJ2-2 | NA | TRBV19 | CASTPRGNTGELFF | TGTGCCAGTACCCCCCGGGGGAACACCGGGGAGCTGTTTTTT
NA | TRBJ1-6 | NA | TRBV7-9 | CASSSLRVQFNSPLHF | TGTGCCAGCAGCTCCCTACGAGTACAGTTTAATTCACCCCTCCACTTT
once | TRBJ1-6 | NA | TRBV7-9 | CASSLDTDRPAPLHF | TGTGCCAGCAGCTTGGATACCGACAGGCCGGCACCCCTCCACTTT
NA | TRBJ1-5 | NA | TRBV15 | CATSISGQRSNQPQHF | TGTGCCACCAGCATCTCGGGACAACGTAGCAATCAGCCCCAGCATTTT
many | TRBJ1-5 | NA | TRBV7-2 | CASSFGQDYNQPQHF | TGTGCCAGCAGCTTCGGGCAGGACTACAATCAGCCCCAGCATTTT
NA | TRBJ1-1 | NA | TRBV25-1 | CASVETKWGMNTEAFF | TGTGCCAGCGTCGAGACTAAGTGGGGGATGAACACTGAAGCTTTCTTT
many | TRBJ1-5 | NA | TRBV10-1 | CASSEGMGNQPQHF | TGCGCCAGCAGTGAAGGAATGGGCAATCAGCCCCAGCATTTT
many | TRBJ2-5 | TRBD1 | TRBV29-1 | CSVEGQGTETQYF | TGCAGCGTTGAGGGACAGGGGACAGAGACCCAGTACTTC
NA | TRBJ1-5 | NA | TRBV2 | CASTSDGLSNQPQHF | TGTGCCAGCACTTCAGATGGGCTGAGCAATCAGCCCCAGCATTTT
many | TRBJ1-2 | TRBD1 | TRBV24-1 | CATSEETGVYGYTF | TGTGCCACCAGTGAGGAGACAGGGGTGTATGGCTACACCTTC
NA | TRBJ1-6 | NA | TRBV7-2 | CASGHDSGYSPLHF | TGTGCCAGCGGCCACGACAGTGGGTATTCACCCCTCCACTTT
few | TRBJ2-7 | TRBD1 | TRBV20-1 | CSLYSGTDSYEQYF | TGCAGTCTTTACTCCGGGACAGACTCCTACGAGCAGTACTTC
NA | TRBJ1-2 | TRBD1 | TRBV15 | CATSRFGTGDNNYGYTF | TGTGCCACCAGCAGATTTGGGACAGGGGATAATAACTATGGCTACACCTTC
once | TRBJ1-1 | NA | TRBV29-1 | CSVEDRGLFEAFF | TGCAGCGTTGAAGATCGGGGTCTTTTTGAAGCTTTCTTT
many | TRBJ1-1 | NA | TRBV3-1 | CASSQDQGRYTEAFF | TGTGCCAGCAGCCAAGACCAGGGTAGGTACACTGAAGCTTTCTTT
few | TRBJ2-2 | TRBD1 | TRBV20-1 | CSARTGHDYTGELFF | TGCAGTGCCCGGACAGGGCATGATTACACCGGGGAGCTGTTTTTT
many | TRBJ2-6 | TRBD1 | TRBV4-3 | CASSQAGTGSGANVLTF | TGCGCCAGCAGCCAGGCCGGGACAGGGTCTGGGGCCAACGTCCTGACTTTC
NA | TRBJ2-3 | TRBD2 | TRBV29-1 | CSVDSGASTDTQYF | TGCAGCGTTGATAGCGGGGCTAGCACAGATACGCAGTATTTT
few | TRBJ2-7 | NA | TRBV3-1 | CASSQTYYEQYF | TGTGCCAGCAGCCAAACGTACTACGAGCAGTACTTC
few | TRBJ1-2 | TRBD1 | TRBV12-3/TRBV12-4 | CASSFDLGQGTMGYTF | TGTGCCAGCAGTTTTGACCTCGGACAGGGAACTATGGGCTACACCTTC
many | TRBJ1-1 | TRBD1 | TRBV10-2 | CASMGQGRLSAFF | TGCGCCAGCATGGGACAGGGGAGACTGTCGGCTTTCTTT
NA | TRBJ2-7 | NA | TRBV12-3/TRBV12-4 | CASAVGYEQYF | TGTGCCAGCGCGGTGGGCTACGAGCAGTACTTC
NA | TRBJ2-5 | TRBD2 | TRBV29-1 | CSVGGGSGTLQETQYF | TGCAGCGTTGGGGGCGGTAGCGGGACACTCCAAGAGACCCAGTACTTC
many | TRBJ1-2 | NA | TRBV12-3/TRBV12-4 | CASSLRGANYGYTF | TGTGCCAGCAGTTTACGGGGCGCTAACTATGGCTACACCTTC
NA | TRBJ1-5 | NA | TRBV10-1 | CASSEMVNQPQHF | TGCGCCAGCAGTGAGATGGTCAATCAGCCCCAGCATTTT